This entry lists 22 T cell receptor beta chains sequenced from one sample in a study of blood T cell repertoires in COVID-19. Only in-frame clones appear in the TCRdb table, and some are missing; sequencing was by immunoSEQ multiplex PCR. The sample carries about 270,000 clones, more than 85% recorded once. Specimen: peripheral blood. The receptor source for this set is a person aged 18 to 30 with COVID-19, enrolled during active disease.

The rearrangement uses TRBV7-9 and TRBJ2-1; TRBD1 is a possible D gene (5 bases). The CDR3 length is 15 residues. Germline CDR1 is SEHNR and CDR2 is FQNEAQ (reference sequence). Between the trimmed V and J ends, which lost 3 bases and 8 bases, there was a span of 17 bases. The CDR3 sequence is CASSFHRLRGDEQFF. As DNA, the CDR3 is TGTGCCAGCAGCTTCCACCGTTTAAGGGGCGATGAGCAGTTCTTC.

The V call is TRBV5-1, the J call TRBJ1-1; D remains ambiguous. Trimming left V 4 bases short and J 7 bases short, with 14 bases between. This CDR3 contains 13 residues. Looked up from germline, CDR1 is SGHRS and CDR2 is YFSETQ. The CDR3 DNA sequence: TGCGCCAGCAGCCCAAGCGCCGGGAGTGAAGCTTTCTTT. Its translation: CASSPSAGSEAFF.

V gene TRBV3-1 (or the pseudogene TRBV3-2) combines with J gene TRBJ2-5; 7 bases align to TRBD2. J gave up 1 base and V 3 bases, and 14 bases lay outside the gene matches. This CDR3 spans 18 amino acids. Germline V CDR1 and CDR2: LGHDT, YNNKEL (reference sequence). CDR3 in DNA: TGTGCCAGCAGCCACGCTTACAGAGGCGGGAGACCCCAAGAGACCCAGTACTTC. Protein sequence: CASSHAYRGGRPQETQYF.

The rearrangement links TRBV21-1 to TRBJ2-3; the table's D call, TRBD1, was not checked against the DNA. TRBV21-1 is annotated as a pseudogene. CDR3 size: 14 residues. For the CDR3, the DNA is TGTGCCAGCTGGCCGGGACAGATCACAGATACGCAGTATTTT. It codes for CASWPGQITDTQYF.

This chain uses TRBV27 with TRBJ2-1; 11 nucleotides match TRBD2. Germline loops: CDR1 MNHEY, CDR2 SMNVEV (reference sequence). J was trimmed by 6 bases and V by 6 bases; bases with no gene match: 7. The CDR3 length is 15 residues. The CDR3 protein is CASSQIAGGGNEQFF. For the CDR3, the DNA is TGTGCCAGCAGCCAGATAGCGGGAGGGGGCAATGAGCAGTTCTTC.

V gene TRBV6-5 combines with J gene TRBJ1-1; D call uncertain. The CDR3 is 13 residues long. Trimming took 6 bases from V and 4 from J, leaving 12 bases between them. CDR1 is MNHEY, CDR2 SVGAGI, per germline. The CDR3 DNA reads TGTGCCAGCAGCAAACTGTTTGGCACTGAAGCTTTCTTT. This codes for CASSKLFGTEAFF.

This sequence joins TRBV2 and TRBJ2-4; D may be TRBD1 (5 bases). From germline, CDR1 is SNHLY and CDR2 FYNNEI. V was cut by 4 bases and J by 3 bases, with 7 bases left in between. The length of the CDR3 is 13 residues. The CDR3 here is CASSVDSKNIQYF. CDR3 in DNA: TGTGCCAGCAGTGTCGACAGCAAAAACATTCAGTACTTC.

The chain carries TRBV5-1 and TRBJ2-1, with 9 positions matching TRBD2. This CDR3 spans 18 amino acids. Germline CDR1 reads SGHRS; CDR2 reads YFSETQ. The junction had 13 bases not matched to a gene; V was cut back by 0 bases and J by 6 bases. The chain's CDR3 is CASSLGILAGVSTNEQFF. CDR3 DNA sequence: TGCGCCAGCAGCTTGGGAATATTAGCGGGAGTTAGTACCAATGAGCAGTTCTTC.

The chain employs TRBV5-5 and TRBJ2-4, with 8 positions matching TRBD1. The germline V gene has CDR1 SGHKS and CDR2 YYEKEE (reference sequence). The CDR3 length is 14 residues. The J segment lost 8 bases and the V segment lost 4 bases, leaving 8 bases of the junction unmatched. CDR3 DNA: TGTGCCAGCAGCCCCCGGACAGGGTGGGACATTCAGTACTTC. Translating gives CASSPRTGWDIQYF.

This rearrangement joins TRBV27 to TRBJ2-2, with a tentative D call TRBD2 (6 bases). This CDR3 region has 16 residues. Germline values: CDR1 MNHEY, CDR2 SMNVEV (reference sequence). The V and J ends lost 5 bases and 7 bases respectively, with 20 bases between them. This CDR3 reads CASSTSERARNGELFF. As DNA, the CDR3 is TGTGCCAGCAGTACATCGGAGCGGGCGCGAAACGGGGAGCTGTTTTTT.

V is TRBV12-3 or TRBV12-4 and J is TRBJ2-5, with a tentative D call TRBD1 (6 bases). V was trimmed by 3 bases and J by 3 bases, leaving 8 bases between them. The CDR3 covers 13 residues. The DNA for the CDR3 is TGTGCCAGCAGTTTGGACAGAAAAGAGACCCAGTACTTC. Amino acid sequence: CASSLDRKETQYF.

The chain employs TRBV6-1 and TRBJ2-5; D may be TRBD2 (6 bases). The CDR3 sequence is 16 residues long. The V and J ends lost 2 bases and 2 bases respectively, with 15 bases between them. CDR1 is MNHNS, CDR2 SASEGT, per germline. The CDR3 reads CASSELIGTFQETQYF. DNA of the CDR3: TGTGCCAGCAGTGAACTAATCGGGACTTTTCAAGAGACCCAGTACTTC.

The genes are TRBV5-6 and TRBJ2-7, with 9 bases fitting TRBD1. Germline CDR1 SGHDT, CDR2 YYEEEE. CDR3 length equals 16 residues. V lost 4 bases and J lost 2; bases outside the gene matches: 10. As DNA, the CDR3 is TGTGCCAGCAGCGAATTAACAGGGGGCATAACCTACGAGCAGTACTTC. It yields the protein CASSELTGGITYEQYF.

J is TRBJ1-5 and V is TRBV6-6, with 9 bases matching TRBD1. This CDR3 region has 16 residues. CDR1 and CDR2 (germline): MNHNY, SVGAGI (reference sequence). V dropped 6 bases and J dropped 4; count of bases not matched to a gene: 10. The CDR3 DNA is TGTGCCAGCAGGACTCCGGGACAGGGTATAAATCAGCCCCAGCATTTT. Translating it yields CASRTPGQGINQPQHF.

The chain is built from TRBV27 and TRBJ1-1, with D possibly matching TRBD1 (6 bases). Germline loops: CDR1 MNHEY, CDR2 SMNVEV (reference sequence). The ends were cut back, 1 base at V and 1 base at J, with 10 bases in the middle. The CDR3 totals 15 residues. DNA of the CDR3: TGTGCCAGCAGTTTATTGGGGGCGGCGAACACTGAAGCTTTCTTT. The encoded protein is CASSLLGAANTEAFF.

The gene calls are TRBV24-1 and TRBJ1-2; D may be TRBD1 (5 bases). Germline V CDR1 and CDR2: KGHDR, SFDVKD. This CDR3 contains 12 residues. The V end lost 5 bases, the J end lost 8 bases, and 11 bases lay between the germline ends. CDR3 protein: CATSAGNRGYTF. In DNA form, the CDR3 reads TGTGCCACCAGTGCAGGGAATCGAGGCTACACCTTC.

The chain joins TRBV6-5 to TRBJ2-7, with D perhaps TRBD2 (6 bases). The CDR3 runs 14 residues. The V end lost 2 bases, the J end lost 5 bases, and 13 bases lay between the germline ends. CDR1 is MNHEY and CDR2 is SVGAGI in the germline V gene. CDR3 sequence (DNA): TGTGCCAGCAGTTACGGAGGGGTTATGGACGAGCAGTACTTC. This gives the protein CASSYGGVMDEQYF.

Here the CDR3 reads CASSQSLGGGYSTDTQYF. The CDR3 DNA reads TGTGCCAGCAGCCAGTCCCTGGGTGGCGGATATAGCACAGATACGCAGTATTTT. The V gene is TRBV14, the J gene TRBJ2-3, with D unclear. Germline V gene data show CDR1 as SGHDN and CDR2 as FVKESK. V was cut by 3 bases and J by 0 bases, with 19 bases left in between. The CDR3 is 18 amino acids.

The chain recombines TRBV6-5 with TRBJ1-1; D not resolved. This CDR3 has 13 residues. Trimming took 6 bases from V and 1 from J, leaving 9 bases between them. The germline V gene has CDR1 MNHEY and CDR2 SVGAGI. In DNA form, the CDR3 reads TGTGCCAGCAGACTCGACTGGAACACTGAAGCTTTCTTT. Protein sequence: CASRLDWNTEAFF.

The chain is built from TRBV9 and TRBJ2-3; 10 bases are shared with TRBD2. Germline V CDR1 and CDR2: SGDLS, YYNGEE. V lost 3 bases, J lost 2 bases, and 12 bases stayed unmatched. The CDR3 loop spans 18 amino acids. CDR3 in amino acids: CASSDDLVAGGPTDTQYF. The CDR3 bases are TGTGCCAGCAGCGATGACTTAGTAGCGGGAGGCCCCACAGATACGCAGTATTTT.

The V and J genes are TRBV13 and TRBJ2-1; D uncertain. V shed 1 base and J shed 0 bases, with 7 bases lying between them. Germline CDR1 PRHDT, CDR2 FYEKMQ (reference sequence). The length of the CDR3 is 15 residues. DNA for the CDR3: TGTGCCAGCAGCTTAGCGAGGAGCTCCTACAATGAGCAGTTCTTC. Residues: CASSLARSSYNEQFF.

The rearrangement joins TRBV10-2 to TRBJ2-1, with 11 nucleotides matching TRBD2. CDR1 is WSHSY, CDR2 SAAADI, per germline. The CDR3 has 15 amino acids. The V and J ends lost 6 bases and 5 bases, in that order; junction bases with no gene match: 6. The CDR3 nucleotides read TGCGCCAGCAGGGTTAGCGGGAGGGGGGACAATGAGCAGTTCTTC. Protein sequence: CASRVSGRGDNEQFF.